The rows below give T cell receptor beta chains drawn from one sample of a study of cytomegalovirus exposure and HLA in healthy donors. The data were produced by immunoSEQ multiplex PCR, yet TCRdb's version contains in-frame clones alone and is incomplete. This sample has about 160,000 clones; roughly 80% occur once, and the top ten carry 5.5% to 8%. Sequencing used PBMCs. Receptors originate from a woman aged 25 to 39 in good health and CMV-seropositive. Both conserved end residues are part of each CDR3. The D gene is left open where the match is weak. The listing skips clone size in some rows; elsewhere it reads once, few, many or a size class.

cdr3_aa cdr3_nt j_call v_call clone_size d_call
CASSFTSGGFGELFF TGCGCCAGCAGCTTCACGAGCGGGGGATTCGGGGAGCTGTTTTTT TRBJ2-2 TRBV5-1 NA TRBD2
CASRATGDSPLHF TGTGCCAGCAGAGCAACAGGGGATTCACCCCTCCACTTT TRBJ1-6 TRBV28 NA TRBD1
CASSRAAGGPDTQYF TGTGCCAGCAGTCGAGCAGCGGGGGGGCCGGATACGCAGTATTTT TRBJ2-3 TRBV6-4 NA TRBD2
CASSEAGDNYGYTF TGTGCCAGCAGTGAGGCAGGGGACAACTATGGCTACACCTTC TRBJ1-2 TRBV2 NA NA
CASSLNRGNEQYF TGTGCCAGCAGTTTAAACAGGGGAAACGAGCAGTACTTC TRBJ2-7 TRBV6-5 NA TRBD1
CASSLLGASNEQFF TGCGCCAGCAGCTTGCTGGGGGCGAGCAATGAGCAGTTCTTC TRBJ2-1 TRBV5-1 once NA
CASRPGENYGYTF TGTGCCAGCAGGCCCGGGGAGAACTATGGCTACACCTTC TRBJ1-2 TRBV6-6 NA NA
CATSRDVAGNTEAFF TGTGCCACCAGCAGAGATGTGGCAGGGAACACTGAAGCTTTCTTT TRBJ1-1 TRBV15 NA NA
CASSARGRMGEKLFF TGTGCCAGCAGCGCGCGGGGAAGGATGGGTGAAAAACTGTTTTTT TRBJ1-4 TRBV9 NA NA
CAISADWSTYEQYF TGTGCCATCAGTGCGGACTGGAGCACCTACGAGCAGTACTTC TRBJ2-7 TRBV10-3 NA NA
CASSKGRPSTDTQYF TGTGCCAGTAGTAAAGGGAGACCTAGCACAGATACGCAGTATTTT TRBJ2-3 TRBV19 once NA
CASSQGRGRSNQPQHF TGCGCCAGCAGCCAGGGAAGGGGGCGAAGCAATCAGCCCCAGCATTTT TRBJ1-5 TRBV4-1 NA TRBD1
CATSPGMLDYGYTF TGTGCCACCAGCCCAGGGATGTTAGACTATGGCTACACCTTC TRBJ1-2 TRBV15 NA NA
CASSLGDRFSYEQYF TGCGCCAGCAGCTTAGGGGACAGGTTCAGCTACGAGCAGTACTTC TRBJ2-7 TRBV5-1 NA TRBD1
CAYSKYGDTEAFF TGTGCCTACAGCAAATACGGGGACACTGAAGCTTTCTTT TRBJ1-1 TRBV30 NA NA
CASSLGNYQETQYF TGTGCCAGCAGCTTAGGAAACTATCAAGAGACCCAGTACTTC TRBJ2-5 TRBV11-2 NA NA
CASSPQRTGWDEQYF TGCGCCAGCAGCCCACAACGGACAGGGTGGGACGAGCAGTACTTC TRBJ2-7 TRBV5-1 NA TRBD1
CASSPNRGAHTIYF TGTGCCAGCAGCCCCAATCGGGGAGCGCACACCATATATTTT TRBJ1-3 TRBV6-5 NA NA
CASSQGDRGNEQFF TGTGCCAGCAGCCAGGGGGACAGGGGCAATGAGCAGTTCTTC TRBJ2-1 TRBV4-2 NA TRBD1
CASSLVQGRDTQYF TGTGCCAGCAGCTTAGTACAGGGCAGAGATACGCAGTATTTT TRBJ2-3 TRBV7-9 NA NA
CAWDRVHMNTEAFF TGTGCCTGGGACAGGGTACACATGAACACTGAAGCTTTCTTT TRBJ1-1 TRBV30 NA TRBD1
CAIRTVSGNTIYF TGTGCCATTCGGACAGTCTCTGGAAACACCATATATTTT TRBJ1-3 TRBV10-3 NA NA
CAGRKIAGLIRETQYF TGTGCCGGCAGGAAGATAGCGGGGTTGATCCGGGAGACCCAGTACTTC TRBJ2-5 TRBV6-4 NA TRBD2
CARRGGVTEAFF TGTGCCAGGCGGGGCGGGGTAACTGAAGCTTTCTTT TRBJ1-1 TRBV6-6 few NA
CASSRTGYSNQPQHF TGTGCCAGCAGTCGGACAGGGTATAGCAATCAGCCCCAGCATTTT TRBJ1-5 TRBV6-6 NA TRBD1
CASSLLGGGTEAFF TGTGCCAGCAGCCTCCTAGGAGGCGGGACTGAAGCTTTCTTT TRBJ1-1 TRBV7-2 NA NA
CASSPRGVRGTGELFF TGTGCCAGCAGCCCGCGGGGGGTCCGCGGCACCGGGGAGCTGTTTTTT TRBJ2-2 TRBV7-2 many TRBD2
CASSLNSGVDTEAFF TGTGCCAGCAGTCTCAACTCAGGGGTAGACACTGAAGCTTTCTTT TRBJ1-1 TRBV27 NA NA
CSSSGWGQGITGANVLTF TGTTCCAGCAGTGGTTGGGGACAGGGGATAACTGGGGCCAACGTCCTGACTTTC TRBJ2-6 TRBV7-9 NA TRBD1
CASSMAGTGVYEQYF TGTGCCAGTAGTATGGCCGGGACAGGGGTATACGAGCAGTACTTC TRBJ2-7 TRBV19 NA TRBD1
CASSYSNGNYGYTF TGTGCCAGCAGTTACTCTAACGGGAACTATGGCTACACCTTC TRBJ1-2 TRBV6-5 once NA
CASSPEGTGKNIQYF TGTGCCAGCAGTCCGGAGGGGACAGGAAAAAACATTCAGTACTTC TRBJ2-4 TRBV27 once TRBD1
CASSPGLGANTGELFF TGCGCCAGCAGCCCAGGACTAGGGGCAAACACCGGGGAGCTGTTTTTT TRBJ2-2 TRBV7-9 NA TRBD2
CSVVVTLSNIQYF TGCAGCGTTGTCGTGACATTGTCAAACATTCAGTACTTC TRBJ2-4 TRBV29-1 few NA
CASSLDGRSVNTEAFF TGCGCCAGCAGCTTGGACGGGAGGAGCGTGAACACTGAAGCTTTCTTT TRBJ1-1 TRBV5-1 NA NA